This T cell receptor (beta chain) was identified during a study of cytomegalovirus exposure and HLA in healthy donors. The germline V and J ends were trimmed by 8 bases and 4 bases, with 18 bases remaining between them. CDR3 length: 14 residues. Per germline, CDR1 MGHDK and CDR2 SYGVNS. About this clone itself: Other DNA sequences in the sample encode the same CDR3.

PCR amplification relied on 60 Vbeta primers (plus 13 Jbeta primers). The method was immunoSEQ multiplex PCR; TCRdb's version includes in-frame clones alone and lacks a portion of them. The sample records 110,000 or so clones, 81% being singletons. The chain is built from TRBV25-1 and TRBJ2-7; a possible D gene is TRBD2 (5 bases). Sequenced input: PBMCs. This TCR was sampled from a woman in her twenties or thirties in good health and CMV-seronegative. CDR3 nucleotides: TGTGCCAGCGGTTTAAGCGGAAGAACGTACGAGCAGTACTTC. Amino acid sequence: CASGLSGRTYEQYF.